The rows below give T cell receptor beta chains drawn from one sample of a study of OX40 agonist ivuxolimab in advanced cancers. Libraries were prepared by immunoSEQ multiplex PCR; TCRdb keeps only in-frame clonotypes and omits some of them. The sample records tens of thousands of clones, approximately 90% being singletons. Specimen: CD4+ or CD8+ T cells sorted from blood, collected in a trial of the OX40 agonist ivuxolimab. The receptors here all came from an adult with an advanced solid tumor such as melanoma, head and neck, liver or kidney cancer. Both conserved end residues are part of each CDR3. A D gene is named only where the DNA matches it firmly.

.	TRBV7-6	TRBJ2-7	CASSLGQLENYEQYF
.	TRBV19	TRBJ1-5	CASSRDRFNQPQHF
.	TRBV6-1	TRBJ2-5	CASIENVRQETQYF
.	TRBV7-1	TRBJ1-5	CASSLAGNNQPQHF
.	TRBV5-1	TRBJ2-1	CASSFGTPEDPEQFF
.	TRBV6-5	TRBJ1-6	CASSYGGEENSPLHF
.	TRBV5-1	TRBJ1-1	CASSHTWGDAEAFF
TRBD2	TRBV6-5	TRBJ2-5	CASRLAGVETQYF
.	TRBV4-3	TRBJ1-2	CASSPDLPDYGYTF
.	TRBV14	TRBJ1-3	CASSQQRMGNTIYF
.	TRBV4-2	TRBJ1-6	CASSQEEGSPLHF
TRBD1	TRBV18	TRBJ1-3	CASSRSTGGAGNTIYF
.	TRBV29-1	TRBJ2-2	CSVVGDTNTGELFF
.	TRBV5-8	TRBJ1-1	CASSSDGLEAFF
.	TRBV19	TRBJ2-7	CASLVEQYF
.	TRBV20-1	TRBJ2-7	CSALDTYEQYF
TRBD2	TRBV10-3	TRBJ2-5	CAIRGTGGGEETQYF
.	TRBV5-1	TRBJ2-2	CASSNSGTGNTGELFF
.	TRBV7-2	TRBJ1-5	CASSLVSGDQPQHF
.	TRBV4-1	TRBJ1-1	CASSQAPPRGLDTEAFF
.	TRBV15	TRBJ1-5	CATSRDGGTRNQPQHF
.	TRBV28	TRBJ1-5	CASSLSRGPQHF
TRBD1	TRBV5-1	TRBJ2-2	CASSSGQTANTGELFF
.	TRBV5-1	TRBJ2-1	CASSLGELNEQFF
TRBD1	TRBV6-1	TRBJ2-6	CASSESPPGQIGANVLTF
.	TRBV5-1	TRBJ1-2	CASSLVAEANYGYTF
.	TRBV4-3	TRBJ1-1	CASSQVGLDTEAFF
TRBD1	TRBV9	TRBJ1-6	CASSIWDSNNSPLHF
.	TRBV9	.	CASSVEWEVSEQYF
.	TRBV11-2	TRBJ2-3	CASSLGQTDTQYF
.	TRBV6-1	TRBJ2-7	CASSEYRGPTYEQYF
.	TRBV7-2	TRBJ1-6	CASSLGTDYNSPLHF
TRBD1	TRBV12-5	TRBJ2-3	CASGLTGGSTQYF
TRBD1	TRBV16	TRBJ1-2	CASSQPRDRGKDGYTF
.	TRBV6-4	TRBJ2-6	CASRAGSGANVLTF